These 27 T cell receptor beta chains were all obtained from the same sample, sequenced in a study of cytomegalovirus exposure and HLA in healthy donors (dated by TCRdb to about 2017). The receptor library was made with the immunoSEQ multiplex PCR assay. For the multiplex PCR, a mixture combining 60 forward primers for TCR Vbeta segments and 13 reverse primers for TCR Jbeta segments was used. Imported from immuneACCESS, the table was reduced by TCRdb to in-frame sequences with V and J called. These copies leave out some clones; in studies compared against another copy, an unresolved V gene accounts for under half, and the cause of the remainder is not known. In all, the sample holds more than 85,000 clones, and approximately 86% of those were seen once. The ten largest clonotypes hold approximately 1.8% of the sample. The sequenced sample consisted of PBMCs. Receptors were obtained from a man in his forties or fifties in good health and CMV-seronegative.

The rearrangement joins TRBV7-2 to TRBJ2-1; a possible D gene is TRBD2 (7 bases). Trimming removed 1 base from V and 4 bases from J, with 11 bases in between. CDR3 size: 15 residues. The V gene's germline CDR1 is SGHTA and CDR2 FQGNSA. CDR3 sequence reads: CASSLVGGGYNEQFF. The CDR3 DNA sequence: TGTGCCAGCAGCTTAGTAGGGGGAGGGTACAATGAGCAGTTCTTC.

The chain recombines TRBV25-1 with TRBJ2-3, with 12 bases lining up with TRBD2. CDR1 is MGHDK, CDR2 SYGVNS, per germline. This CDR3 contains 18 residues. The J segment lost 2 bases and the V segment lost 3 bases, leaving 9 bases of the junction unmatched. The CDR3 loop is CASSDQTSGGALTDTQYF. The CDR3 bases are TGTGCCAGCAGTGATCAGACTAGCGGGGGAGCTCTCACAGATACGCAGTATTTT.

This clone was seen a few times. In DNA form, the CDR3 reads TGCGCCAGCAGCTTGGTCCGGGTGGACACTGAAGCTTTCTTT. Its protein product is CASSLVRVDTEAFF. The chain links TRBV5-1 to TRBJ1-1; no definite D call. Germline CDR1 reads SGHRS; CDR2 reads YFSETQ. Deletions cut 0 bases from V and 3 bases from J, with 9 bases between. CDR3 size: 14 residues.

The rearrangement joins TRBV28 to TRBJ2-5; TRBD2 matches 10 bases. The germline V gene encodes CDR1 MDHEN and CDR2 SYDVKM. The length of the CDR3 is 15 residues. Losses at the gene ends were 6 bases for V and 3 bases for J; bases not matched to a gene: 7. CDR3 coding DNA: TGTGCCAGCAGACCCGGGACTAGCGTAGAAGAGACCCAGTACTTC. Its translation is CASRPGTSVEETQYF.

Turning to this clone: The junction and the germline gene differ at one end; a read error may be behind it. V is TRBV28 and J is TRBJ1-5, with 8 bases matching TRBD1. In germline, CDR1 is MDHEN, CDR2 SYDVKM. This CDR3 spans 13 amino acids. The CDR3 DNA reads as TGTGCCAGCATTCCAGGGGGCAAACAGCCCCAGCATTTT. It specifies CASIPGGKQPQHF.

This chain links TRBV28 with TRBJ1-5; D might be TRBD1 (6 bases). V was clipped by 4 bases and J by 4 bases, with 14 bases between them. This CDR3 comprises 15 residues. Germline-derived CDR1 and CDR2 are MDHEN and SYDVKM. CDR3 in amino acids: CASSWGTFENQPQHF. The CDR3 nucleotides read TGTGCCAGCAGTTGGGGGACATTCGAAAATCAGCCCCAGCATTTT. Combining the CDR3 with reference TRBV28 and TRBJ1-5 gives the whole variable domain DVKVTQSSRYLVKRTGEKVFLECVQDMDHENMFWYRQDPGLGLRLIYFSYDVKMKEKGDIPEGYSVSREKKERFSLILESASTNQTSMYLCASSWGTFENQPQHFGDGTRLSIL.

This clone was counted a single time. The rearrangement links TRBV4-2 to TRBJ1-4; perhaps TRBD1 as D (5 bases). The CDR3 runs 15 residues. Germline loops: CDR1 LGHNA, CDR2 YNFKEQ. Deletions cut 5 bases from V and 1 base from J, with 11 bases between. DNA of the CDR3: TGTGCCAGCAGCACAGGCAAAGAAACTAATGAAAAACTGTTTTTT. This encodes CASSTGKETNEKLFF.

The chain links TRBV10-1 to TRBJ2-1, with D possibly matching TRBD1 (6 bases). CDR3 length: 13 residues. The germline CDR1 and CDR2 sequences are WNHNN and SYGVQD (reference sequence). Trimming left V 5 bases short and J 4 bases short, with 9 bases between. The CDR3: CASSSRGYNEQFF. DNA for the CDR3: TGCGCCAGCAGTTCGAGGGGGTACAATGAGCAGTTCTTC.

This rearrangement joins TRBV28 to TRBJ2-7; 10 bases align to TRBD1. CDR1 is MDHEN, CDR2 SYDVKM, per germline. V was clipped by 6 bases and J by 6 bases; unmatched bases: 2. This CDR3 is built from 12 residues. CDR3 bases: TGTGCCAGCAGGACAGGGGGCGTCGAGCAGTACTTC. It encodes CASRTGGVEQYF. The full variable domain, in which reference TRBV28 and TRBJ2-7 provide the parts outside the CDR3, is DVKVTQSSRYLVKRTGEKVFLECVQDMDHENMFWYRQDPGLGLRLIYFSYDVKMKEKGDIPEGYSVSREKKERFSLILESASTNQTSMYLCASRTGGVEQYFGPGTRLTVT.

V usage is TRBV19 and J usage is TRBJ1-2; no firm D call. CDR1 and CDR2 (germline): LNHDA, SQIVND (reference sequence). Trimming removed 7 bases at V and 1 base at J, with 16 bases between. The CDR3 has 15 residues. The CDR3 loop reads CASTHSPQLNYGYTF. DNA of the CDR3: TGTGCCAGTACCCATAGCCCGCAGCTTAACTATGGCTACACCTTC.

The J gene is TRBJ1-2, the V gene TRBV19, with D unclear. CDR3 size: 13 residues. CDR1 and CDR2 from the germline V gene are LNHDA and SQIVND (reference sequence). V was clipped by 3 bases and J by 6 bases, with 11 bases between them. The DNA for the CDR3 is TGTGCCAGTAGTATCCGGGGAGGCGATGGCTACACCTTC. The encoded protein is CASSIRGGDGYTF.

This chain uses TRBV30 with TRBJ1-5, with TRBD1 as a possible D gene (5 bases). Germline V gene data show CDR1 as GTSNPN and CDR2 as SVGIG (reference sequence). This CDR3 has 14 amino acids. V was pared by 5 bases and J by 4 bases, with 15 bases between. The CDR3 loop reads CAWAPGGRNQPQHF. The DNA of the CDR3 is TGTGCCTGGGCCCCCGGGGGGAGAAATCAGCCCCAGCATTTT. Full variable domain (outside the CDR3, taken from reference TRBV30 and TRBJ1-5): SQTIHQWPATLVQPVGSPLSLECTVEGTSNPNLYWYRQAAGRGLQLLFYSVGIGQISSEVPQNLSASRPQDRQFILSSKKLLLSDSGFYLCAWAPGGRNQPQHFGDGTRLSIL.

The chain joins TRBV2 to TRBJ2-5; 14 bases agree with TRBD2. From germline, CDR1 is SNHLY and CDR2 FYNNEI. V trimming: 6 bases; J trimming: 0 bases; junction bases outside the gene matches: 6. This CDR3 is 17 amino acids long. CDR3 in DNA: TGTGCCAGCAGCACCGGGACTAGCGGGGGATACCAAGAGACCCAGTACTTC. Amino acids: CASSTGTSGGYQETQYF.

The chain joins TRBV28 to TRBJ2-7; TRBD2 matches 8 bases. The germline V gene has CDR1 MDHEN and CDR2 SYDVKM. The CDR3 spans 16 residues. With V trimmed by 3 bases and J by 0 bases, 7 bases remained unmatched. The CDR3 nucleotides are TGTGCCAGCAGTTTGTCGGGGGGGCTAAGCTCCTACGAGCAGTACTTC. Protein sequence: CASSLSGGLSSYEQYF.

This clone was seen only once. J is TRBJ1-4 and V is TRBV4-1; the D is unclear. The CDR3 contains 12 residues. Trimming removed 2 bases from V and 11 bases from J, with 9 bases in between. CDR1 and CDR2 (germline): MGHRA, YSYEKL. Here the CDR3 reads CASSQTARKLFF. DNA of the CDR3: TGCGCCAGCAGCCAAACCGCGAGGAAACTGTTTTTT.

The chain couples TRBV2 to TRBJ2-5; 7 bases line up with TRBD1. This CDR3 is 14 amino acids long. After removal of 8 bases from V and 1 base from J, the junction contained 7 bases not matched to a gene. Germline CDR1 SNHLY, CDR2 FYNNEI. The CDR3: CASSRDSPQETQYF. The CDR3 nucleotides read TGTGCCAGCTCCCGGGACAGCCCCCAAGAGACCCAGTACTTC.

The rearrangement joins TRBV5-1 to TRBJ2-5; 9 nucleotides match TRBD1. Germline values: CDR1 SGHRS, CDR2 YFSETQ. CDR3 length: 15 amino acids. V gave up 4 bases and J gave up 1 base; unmatched junction bases: 5. This CDR3 is CASSAGQGSQETQYF. In nucleotides, the CDR3 is TGCGCCAGCAGCGCCGGACAGGGGTCCCAAGAGACCCAGTACTTC.

The CDR3, as DNA: TGTGCCAGCAGCCAAGCATCGGGAACTCGGAATCAGCCCCAGCATTTT. Amino acid sequence: CASSQASGTRNQPQHF. This sequence joins TRBV4-2 and TRBJ1-5; D is undetermined. The germline V and J ends were trimmed by 1 base and 4 bases, with 14 bases remaining between them. This CDR3 has 16 amino acids. Germline V gene sequence: CDR1 LGHNA, CDR2 YNFKEQ.

As concerns this clone: The junction departs from the called germline gene at one end, perhaps through a read error. The V gene is TRBV6-5, the J gene TRBJ1-5, with D perhaps TRBD1 (6 bases). The CDR3 sequence is 15 residues long. Germline assignment: CDR1 MNHEY and CDR2 SVGAGI. The CDR3 spells CASSPTTSGDQAQHF. The CDR3 DNA is TGTGCCAGCAGTCCGACTACATCAGGGGATCAGGCCCAGCATTTT.

The V gene is TRBV2, the J gene TRBJ2-6; 7 bases fit TRBD1. V trimming: 3 bases; J trimming: 2 bases; junction bases outside the gene matches: 1. This CDR3 is 15 amino acids long. Germline CDR1 reads SNHLY; CDR2 reads FYNNEI. For the CDR3, the DNA is TGTGCCAGCAGTGATCAGGGGGCTGGGGCCAACGTCCTGACTTTC. Its protein product is CASSDQGAGANVLTF.

V and J are TRBV29-1 and TRBJ2-1, with D tentatively TRBD1 (6 bases). V was trimmed by 4 bases and J by 5 bases, leaving 12 bases between them. The CDR3 sequence is 13 residues long. CDR1 and CDR2 (germline): SQVTM, ANQGSEA. The CDR3 is CSVGRGTDNEQFF. In DNA form, the CDR3 reads TGCAGCGTTGGAAGGGGGACCGACAATGAGCAGTTCTTC.

This clone was seen a handful of times. This chain joins TRBV6-1 and TRBJ1-1; TRBD1 matches at 8 bases. The CDR3 covers 15 residues. Per the germline V gene, CDR1 is MNHNS and CDR2 is SASEGT. Germline trimming cut 7 bases from V and 3 bases from J; bases unmatched to any gene: 10. In nucleotides, the CDR3 is TGTGCCAGCAATTCGGGAACAGGGGGGGACACTGAAGCTTTCTTT. It yields the protein CASNSGTGGDTEAFF.

V is TRBV5-1 and J is TRBJ2-1; 12 bases agree with TRBD2. The CDR3 length is 15 residues. V lost 5 bases and J lost 3; bases outside the gene matches: 3. The germline V gene encodes CDR1 SGHRS and CDR2 YFSETQ. CDR3 sequence (DNA): TGCGCCAGCAGTTGGACTAGCGGGGTCTACAATGAGCAGTTCTTC. Encoded protein: CASSWTSGVYNEQFF.

The chain couples TRBV5-6 to TRBJ2-7; perhaps TRBD2 as D (7 bases). Germline V CDR1 and CDR2: SGHDT, YYEEEE. Trimming removed 5 bases from V and 0 bases from J, with 18 bases in between. The CDR3 sequence is 16 residues long. This chain's CDR3 is CASSLGGGGLSYEQYF. CDR3 DNA sequence: TGTGCCAGCAGTCTGGGGGGCGGGGGCCTCTCCTACGAGCAGTACTTC.

The gene calls are TRBV7-9 and TRBJ2-1; 9 positions match TRBD2. V was pared by 0 bases and J by 1 base, with 7 bases of the junction left unmatched. The CDR3 is 18 amino acids. Germline V CDR1 and CDR2: SEHNR, FQNEAQ (reference sequence). In nucleotides, the CDR3 is TGTGCCAGCAGCTTAGCGGTTCTAGCGGGGTGGTCCTACAATGAGCAGTTCTTC. Translated, it gives CASSLAVLAGWSYNEQFF.

The rearrangement uses TRBV30 and TRBJ1-1; D unresolved. CDR1 is GTSNPN and CDR2 is SVGIG in the germline V gene (reference sequence). The CDR3 has 14 residues. Trimming left V 0 bases short and J 4 bases short, with 12 bases between. CDR3 in amino acids: CAWSVGVSGTEAFF. Written as DNA, the CDR3 is TGTGCCTGGAGTGTTGGAGTTTCGGGCACTGAAGCTTTCTTT.

The chain links TRBV30 to TRBJ2-5; no clear D gene. The CDR3 runs 13 residues. V lost 0 bases to trimming and J lost 5 bases, with 10 bases between them. CDR1 GTSNPN and CDR2 SVGIG come from the germline V gene (reference sequence). The DNA of the CDR3 is TGTGCCTGGAGTGTACGCGTTACGGAGACCCAGTACTTC. As protein: CAWSVRVTETQYF.